The rows below give T cell receptor beta chains drawn from one sample of a study of blood T cell repertoires in COVID-19. Measured with immunoSEQ multiplex PCR; TCRdb has only the in-frame clones, and not every one. The table records approximately 82,000 clones, roughly four fifths of them present only once. Source material: peripheral blood. The source of these receptors is a woman in her 70s with acute or convalescent COVID-19. Each CDR3 is given with its conserved first and last residue. A D gene is named only where the DNA matches it firmly.

d_call	v_call	cdr3_length	j_call	cdr3_aa	cdr3_nt
-	TRBV2	15	TRBJ2-1	CASSIDSLSYNEQFF	TGTGCCAGCAGTATAGACAGCTTATCCTACAATGAGCAGTTCTTC
TRBD2	TRBV27	20	TRBJ2-5	CASSPRPPGTSGTTQETQYF	TGTGCCAGCAGTCCACGGCCGCCCGGGACTAGCGGGACGACACAAGAGACCCAGTACTTC
TRBD1	TRBV7-6	16	TRBJ1-5	CASSLETGEVHQPQHF	TGTGCCAGCAGCTTAGAAACAGGGGAGGTACATCAGCCCCAGCATTTT
TRBD2	TRBV13	15	TRBJ2-2	CASSLVGGSTGELFF	TGTGCCAGCAGCTTAGTGGGAGGGAGCACCGGGGAGCTGTTTTTT
TRBD2	TRBV27	15	TRBJ2-2	CASKTSGPAHGELFF	TGTGCCAGCAAAACTAGCGGGCCCGCTCACGGGGAGCTGTTTTTT
-	TRBV7-9	12	TRBJ2-3	CASSSVADTQYF	TGTGCCAGCAGCTCGGTAGCAGATACGCAGTATTTT
-	TRBV1	16	TRBJ2-1	CTSSHQSGNSYNEQFF	TGCACCAGCAGCCACCAAAGCGGGAACTCCTACAATGAGCAGTTCTTC
-	TRBV11-3	13	TRBJ2-2	CASSLGSAGELFF	TGTGCCAGCAGCTTAGGGAGCGCCGGGGAGCTGTTTTTT
TRBD2	TRBV4-2	20	TRBJ2-1	CASSQDGTSGISFLNNEQFF	TGTGCCAGCAGCCAGGATGGGACTAGCGGGATCTCTTTCCTGAACAATGAGCAGTTCTTC
TRBD1	TRBV5-4	14	TRBJ1-2	CASSDVGQDYGYTF	TGTGCCAGCAGCGATGTGGGACAGGACTATGGCTACACCTTC
TRBD1	TRBV5-1	14	TRBJ1-1	CASSWDRGGTEAFF	TGCGCCAGCAGCTGGGACAGGGGTGGAACTGAAGCTTTCTTT
-	TRBV2	14	TRBJ2-1	CASSPEASAGEQFF	TGTGCCAGCAGTCCTGAAGCCTCCGCGGGTGAGCAGTTCTTC
-	TRBV6-1	14	TRBJ1-4	CASSEAGRDEKLFF	TGTGCCAGCAGTGAAGCCGGGAGAGATGAAAAACTGTTTTTT
TRBD2	TRBV6-1	16	TRBJ2-1	CASSESPGLAGKQQFF	TGTGCCAGCAGTGAATCCCCCGGACTAGCGGGTAAGCAGCAGTTCTTC
TRBD1	TRBV28	15	TRBJ2-5	CASSPAGTGGETQYF	TGTGCCAGCAGCCCGGCGGGGACAGGGGGAGAGACCCAGTACTTC
TRBD1	TRBV2	14	TRBJ1-2	CASTWDSTNYGYTF	TGTGCCAGCACCTGGGACAGCACTAACTATGGCTACACCTTC
-	TRBV21-1	17	TRBJ2-5	CASSNRGTGEVQETQYF	TGTGCCAGCAGCAATCGGGGAACAGGGGAAGTCCAAGAGACCCAGTACTTC
TRBD2	TRBV6-5	15	TRBJ2-1	CASRLAGVPYNEQFF	TGTGCCAGCAGGCTAGCGGGAGTCCCATACAATGAGCAGTTCTTC
TRBD1	TRBV19	14	TRBJ2-2	CASTGTGDTGELFF	TGTGCCAGTACCGGGACAGGGGACACCGGGGAGCTGTTTTTT
TRBD2	TRBV29-1	13	TRBJ2-7	CSVGGLAGYEQYF	TGCAGCGTTGGTGGACTAGCGGGTTACGAGCAGTACTTC